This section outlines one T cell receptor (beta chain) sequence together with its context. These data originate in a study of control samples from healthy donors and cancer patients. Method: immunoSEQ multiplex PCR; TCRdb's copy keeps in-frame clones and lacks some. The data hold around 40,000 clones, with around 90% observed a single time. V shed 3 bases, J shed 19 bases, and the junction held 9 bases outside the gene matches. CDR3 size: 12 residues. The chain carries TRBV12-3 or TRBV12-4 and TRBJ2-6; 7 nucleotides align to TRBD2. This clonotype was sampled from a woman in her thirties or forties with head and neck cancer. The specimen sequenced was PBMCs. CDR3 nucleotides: TGTGCCAGCAGTTTTGGTCGGACTAGAGGAACTTTC. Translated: CASSFGRTRGTF.